Each of the 7 T cell receptor beta chains below was sequenced from the same sample in a study of shared clonotypes between healthy human individuals. The data were produced by immunoSEQ multiplex PCR, yet TCRdb's version contains in-frame clones alone and is incomplete. The repertoire holds millions of clones, with more than 80% as singletons. The sequencing input was naive CD4+ T cells sorted from blood. The subset here: CD45RA+ positively selected. Every receptor here comes from a man aged 18 to 29 in good health.

The chain carries TRBV9 and TRBJ1-1, with 8 nucleotides matching TRBD1. Trimming cost V 0 bases and J 1 base; bases outside gene matches: 5. Germline V lookup: CDR1 SGDLS, CDR2 YYNGEE. The CDR3 totals 16 residues. CDR3 DNA sequence: TGTGCCAGCAGCGTAGGCCCCACAGGGGGGAACACTGAAGCTTTCTTT. This encodes CASSVGPTGGNTEAFF.

This rearrangement joins TRBV30 to TRBJ1-3, with TRBD1 as a possible D gene (5 bases). Deletions cut 5 bases from V and 3 bases from J, with 11 bases between. Germline V lookup: CDR1 GTSNPN, CDR2 SVGIG (reference sequence). CDR3 length equals 13 residues. The CDR3 loop is CAWSTVHGNTIYF. The CDR3 DNA sequence: TGTGCCTGGTCGACAGTTCATGGAAACACCATATATTTT.

V is TRBV11-2 and J is TRBJ2-7; TRBD2 agrees at 14 bases. Germline V gene data show CDR1 as SGHAT and CDR2 as FQNNGV. The CDR3 runs to 15 residues. Trimming removed 5 bases from V and 7 bases from J; junction bases left unmatched: 7. CDR3 residues: CASSRGLAGEGEQYF. The CDR3, as DNA: TGTGCCAGCAGCCGGGGACTAGCGGGGGAAGGGGAGCAGTACTTC.

V is TRBV6-1 and J is TRBJ1-2; no clear D. Trimming took off 0 bases at V and 10 bases at J, with 12 bases between the two ends. Germline CDR1 reads MNHNS; CDR2 reads SASEGT. The CDR3 covers 13 residues. CDR3 in amino acids: CASSEANKGDYTF. The CDR3, as DNA: TGTGCCAGCAGTGAAGCGAATAAGGGAGACTACACCTTC.

This clone appeared a single time. CDR3 amino acids: CASSSEGAETQYF. In nucleotides, the CDR3 is TGTGCCAGCAGCTCAGAAGGCGCGGAGACCCAGTACTTC. This rearrangement joins TRBV11-3 to TRBJ2-5; D is unresolved. Trimming left V 4 bases short and J 5 bases short, with 11 bases between. Germline CDR1 SGHNT, CDR2 YENEEA. CDR3 length: 13 amino acids.

The V and J genes are TRBV12-5 and TRBJ2-1; 8 bases are a match to TRBD1. This CDR3 has 18 residues. Germline V gives CDR1 LGHNT, CDR2 FRNRAP. J was trimmed by 5 bases and V by 6 bases; bases with no gene match: 18. This chain's CDR3 is CASGKGKMTGQVDNEQFF. DNA of the CDR3: TGTGCTAGTGGGAAGGGCAAAATGACGGGACAGGTGGACAATGAGCAGTTCTTC.

CDR3 sequence (DNA): TGCGCCAGCAGCCCGGGACAGGGGGCCACGTGGTACCAAGAGACCCAGTACTTC. Amino acid sequence: CASSPGQGATWYQETQYF. The gene calls are TRBV5-1 and TRBJ2-5; TRBD1 agrees at 12 bases. V lost 4 bases and J lost 0; bases outside the gene matches: 10. This CDR3 has 18 residues. CDR1 SGHRS and CDR2 YFSETQ come from the germline V gene.